The T cell receptor beta chain under discussion was sequenced for a study of blood T cell repertoires in COVID-19 (dated by TCRdb to about 2020). Study-wide context: Collaborator samples came from the United States, Italy and Spain and covered acute and convalescent phases of COVID-19. The prospective study material was composed of cDNA or gDNA derived from T cells, B-cell-depleted T cells, or PBMCs. HLA class I and class II types, where available, came from metadata supplied by the sample provider rather than from assay-based typing. The repertoires were made available in a free public database intended to serve as a resource for research on the immune response to SARS-CoV-2. The sample metadata nearly always contained a de-identified subject ID, COVID-19 status, age in years and sex. The dataset comprised deeply sampled blood TCRbeta repertoires from subjects exposed to, actively infected with, or recovered from COVID-19. Samples came from the ongoing ImmuneRACE study (first 160 participants) plus 1,254 subjects from 6 global collaborators.

The CDR3, from cysteine to phenylalanine, totals 17 residues. CDR3 DNA is the only sequence kept; it has 51 bases, read in frame from the first base. The germline V and J ends show losses of 4 bases and 4 bases respectively, and no gene match explains 7 bases of the junction. The CDR1 and CDR2 encoded by the germline V gene are WSHSY and SAAADI. The paper as a whole reports these results and caveats: The amount of clinical and demographic metadata varied by source and participant and was provided uncurated.

On this clone itself: Its antigen is unknown. No base-level quality is on record; no much larger clone is a single base apart.

The collaborating institutions used their own protocols to collect whole blood in K2EDTA tubes. For TCRbeta analysis, collaborators shipped samples as frozen whole blood, isolated PBMCs, or DNA extracted from either of those sample types. TCRbeta CDR3 regions were amplified from genomic DNA by means of the immunoSEQ Assay, a bias-controlled multiplex PCR. The study's own analysis went as follows. The number of nucleated cells in each sample was estimated by amplification of reference gene primers within the assay. To quantify the absolute abundance of each unique TCRbeta CDR3 rearrangement, sequence reads were collapsed and filtered. For each sample, productive Simpson clonality was calculated as the square root of Simpson's diversity index across productive rearrangements. The table was pulled from immuneACCESS by TCRdb, which kept in-frame rearrangements only. Such tables lose some clones; where checked, under half of the loss comes from unresolved V genes, and the rest has no known cause. V, J and clone size were drawn from that table, and D and trimming were deduced from the DNA. In all, the sample holds about 150,000 clones, and approximately 82% of those were seen once. The ten largest clones take up 7.2% of the sample.

The TCR originated in a woman aged 45-65 years in a cohort sampled during active or convalescent COVID-19. Sequenced input: peripheral blood. The chain employs TRBV10-2 and TRBJ2-2, with 12 bases aligning to TRBD2. The CDR3 protein is CASSGTSGGLGTGELFF. The nucleotide sequence reads as follows: TGCGCCAGCAGTGGAACTAGCGGGGGGTTGGGCACCGGGGAGCTGTTTTTT.